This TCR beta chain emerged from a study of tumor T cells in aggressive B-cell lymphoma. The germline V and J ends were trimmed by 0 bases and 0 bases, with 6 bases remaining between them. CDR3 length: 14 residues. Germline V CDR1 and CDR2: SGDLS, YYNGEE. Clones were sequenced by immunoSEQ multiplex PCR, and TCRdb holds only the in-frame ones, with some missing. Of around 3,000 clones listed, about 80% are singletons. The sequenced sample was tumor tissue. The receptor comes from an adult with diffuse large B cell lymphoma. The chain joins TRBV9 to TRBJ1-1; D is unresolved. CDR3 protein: CASSVAPLNTEAFF. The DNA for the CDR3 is TGTGCCAGCAGCGTAGCCCCATTGAACACTGAAGCTTTCTTT.